These 26 T cell receptor beta chains share one sample of origin, sequenced in a study of early T cells in non-severe SARS-CoV-2 infection. MiXCR, applied by TCRdb to the 5' RACE reads, yields one record per CDR3 protein. The sample lists some 67,000 distinct CDR3 sequences, roughly 13% seen once, with over 11% in the top ten. Sequenced material: whole blood. These receptors were obtained from an adult who was a healthcare worker with PCR-confirmed SARS-CoV-2 infection or an uninfected control (not recorded which).

This chain links TRBV20-1 with TRBJ2-3; D is perhaps TRBD1 (5 bases). Germline-derived CDR1 and CDR2 are DFQATT and SNEGSKA (reference sequence). Between the trimmed V and J ends, which lost 6 bases and 4 bases, there was a span of 20 bases. The CDR3 has 15 amino acids. The CDR3 bases are TGCAGTGCCCCCAGGGCAAACACGGGCTCAGATACGCAGTATTTT. Translation: CSAPRANTGSDTQYF.

Note on this clonotype: One end of the junction fails to match germline, which may point to a read error. The genes are TRBV2 and TRBJ1-6; 7 bases fit TRBD1. This CDR3 spans 17 amino acids. Germline V lookup: CDR1 SNHLY, CDR2 FYNNEI. CDR3 coding DNA: TGTGTCAGCAGTGAAACCCCTCGACAGGGAACGTGGTCACCCCTCCACTTT. Residues: CVSSETPRQGTWSPLHF.

The chain carries TRBV5-1 and TRBJ2-3, with a possible D match to TRBD2 (5 bases). The CDR3 contains 16 residues. Trimming removed 0 bases from V and 4 bases from J, with 15 bases in between. CDR1 is SGHRS and CDR2 is YFSETQ in the germline V gene. The CDR3 spells CASSLGVLASADTQYF. The CDR3, as DNA: TGCGCCAGCAGCTTGGGGGTGCTAGCCAGCGCAGATACGCAGTATTTT.

V and J are TRBV7-6 and TRBJ2-7; weak D call: TRBD1 (5 bases). The CDR3 is made up of 15 amino acids. V was shortened by 5 bases and J by 3 bases, with 17 bases between the two germline ends. CDR1 SGHVS and CDR2 FNYEAQ come from the germline V gene. The CDR3 spells CASSPNEAGYYEQYF. For the CDR3, the DNA is TGTGCCAGCAGCCCCAACGAGGCAGGGTACTACGAGCAGTACTTC.

V gene TRBV5-1 combines with J gene TRBJ2-3; D is perhaps TRBD1 (5 bases). CDR3 length: 14 residues. The germline gives CDR1 SGHRS, CDR2 YFSETQ. Trimming removed 5 bases from V and 6 bases from J, with 16 bases in between. CDR3 DNA sequence: TGCGCCAGCAGAGATGGGCCACAGGCGGATACGCAGTATTTT. Translating gives CASRDGPQADTQYF.

This clonotype was detected many times. The chain joins TRBV15 to TRBJ1-4; D uncertain. Trimming shortened V by 1 base and J by 0 bases, and 3 bases separated the two germline ends. The CDR3 consists of 14 residues. CDR1 and CDR2 (germline): LNHNV, YYDKDF (reference sequence). Here the CDR3 reads CATSRGSTNEKLFF. CDR3 nucleotides: TGTGCCACCAGCAGAGGATCAACTAATGAAAAACTGTTTTTT.

This chain uses TRBV11-1 with TRBJ2-7; 13 positions match TRBD2. The CDR3 is 18 residues long. V dropped 2 bases and J dropped 7; count of bases not matched to a gene: 14. Germline values: CDR1 SGHAT, CDR2 FQDESV (reference sequence). CDR3 nucleotides: TGTGCCAGCAGCTTAAGTGCACGGACTAGCGGGGGTACGCGAGAGCAGTACTTC. Its translation is CASSLSARTSGGTREQYF.

This clonotype was seen only a few times. This chain uses TRBV7-2 with TRBJ2-3, with 8 bases fitting TRBD1. There are 16 residues in the CDR3. The J segment lost 2 bases and the V segment lost 1 base, leaving 5 bases of the junction unmatched. Germline CDR1 reads SGHTA; CDR2 reads FQGNSA. The CDR3 nucleotides are TGTGCCAGCAGCTTAGACCAGGGGGCGATCACAGATACGCAGTATTTT. Translating gives CASSLDQGAITDTQYF.

This clonotype was observed at least ten times. The CDR3 nucleotides are TGTGCCAGCAGCAAGGGAGGTGCGGACCAAGAGACCCAGTACTTC. The encoded protein is CASSKGGADQETQYF. The V and J genes are TRBV2 and TRBJ2-5; D is possibly TRBD2 (6 bases). Between the trimmed V and J ends, which lost 6 bases and 0 bases, there was a span of 14 bases. The CDR3 sequence is 15 residues long. The germline gives CDR1 SNHLY, CDR2 FYNNEI.

The chain uses TRBV7-9 and TRBJ2-2, with 9 positions matching TRBD2. V dropped 4 bases and J dropped 6; count of bases not matched to a gene: 6. The CDR3 consists of 15 residues. CDR1 is SEHNR and CDR2 is FQNEAQ in the germline V gene (reference sequence). The CDR3 sequence is CASSSGLAESGELFF. CDR3 bases: TGTGCCAGCAGCTCGGGACTAGCTGAGTCCGGGGAGCTGTTTTTT.

The chain employs TRBV5-4 and TRBJ2-5; TRBD2 matches 8 bases. In germline, CDR1 is SGHNT, CDR2 YYREEE (reference sequence). V shed 5 bases, J shed 0 bases, and the junction held 9 bases outside the gene matches. This CDR3 region has 16 residues. CDR3 in amino acids: CASSPAGGLYQETQYF. The CDR3 bases are TGTGCCAGCAGTCCTGCGGGGGGCCTGTACCAAGAGACCCAGTACTTC.

This clonotype was seen at least ten times. V usage is TRBV10-3 and J usage is TRBJ2-7; D call uncertain. Germline assignment: CDR1 ENHRY and CDR2 SYGVKD. V shed 0 bases and J shed 2 bases, with 5 bases lying between them. The CDR3 has 13 amino acids. In DNA, the CDR3 is TGTGCCATCAGTGAGTCTAGCCCCTACGAGCAGTACTTC. Amino acids: CAISESSPYEQYF.

This clonotype was picked up many times. The rearrangement links TRBV19 to TRBJ1-5, with TRBD1 matching 8 bases. Germline lookup yields CDR1 LNHDA and CDR2 SQIVND (reference sequence). This CDR3 has 17 residues. The V segment lost 5 bases and the J segment 4 bases; nucleotides outside the gene matches: 13. Here the CDR3 reads CASSRTFGQGQNQPQHF. DNA of the CDR3: TGTGCCAGTAGTCGGACGTTTGGACAGGGCCAAAATCAGCCCCAGCATTTT.

This clonotype was seen a handful of times. The chain links TRBV6-5 to TRBJ1-4; D perhaps matches TRBD1 (5 bases). The CDR3 has 14 residues. V dropped 2 bases and J dropped 4 bases, with 8 bases sitting between them. Germline lookup yields CDR1 MNHEY and CDR2 SVGAGI. The CDR3 bases are TGTGCCAGCAGTTACGGGGCAAATAATGAAAAACTGTTTTTT. Amino acids: CASSYGANNEKLFF.

This clonotype was found many times. The chain carries TRBV29-1 and TRBJ2-1; D may be TRBD1 (5 bases). The CDR3 extends over 14 amino acids. Germline V gene data show CDR1 as SQVTM and CDR2 as ANQGSEA. V was clipped by 4 bases and J by 1 base, with 11 bases between them. CDR3 DNA sequence: TGCAGCGTTGCGCAGGGAAGTTCCTACAATGAGCAGTTCTTC. This codes for CSVAQGSSYNEQFF.

This chain links TRBV29-1 with TRBJ2-7, with D maybe TRBD2 (5 bases). Looked up from germline, CDR1 is SQVTM and CDR2 is ANQGSEA. Trimming shortened V by 6 bases and J by 1 base, and 7 bases separated the two germline ends. CDR3 size: 11 residues. The CDR3 DNA sequence: TGCAGCGTCGGGATTTCCTACGAGCAGTACTTC. Its translation is CSVGISYEQYF.

This clonotype has more than one count but fewer than ten. J is TRBJ1-4 and V is TRBV20-1; 8 nucleotides align to TRBD1. From germline, CDR1 is DFQATT and CDR2 SNEGSKA (reference sequence). The trim removed 3 bases at V and 7 bases at J, leaving 7 bases unmatched. This CDR3 is 14 amino acids long. The CDR3 nucleotides read TGCAGTGCTAGGCCCGGGACAGGTGTTGAAAAACTGTTTTTT. Translated: CSARPGTGVEKLFF.

This clonotype has more than one count but fewer than ten. The CDR3 loop reads CASSFGGGNTIYF. CDR3 sequence (DNA): TGTGCCAGCAGTTTTGGCGGTGGAAACACCATATATTTT. The chain carries TRBV12-3 or TRBV12-4 and TRBJ1-3; D unclear. V was trimmed by 3 bases and J by 3 bases, leaving 6 bases between them. This CDR3 spans 13 amino acids.

This clonotype was detected ten times or more. The V gene is TRBV28, the J gene TRBJ2-5, with a tentative D call TRBD2 (5 bases). The CDR3 has 14 residues. The V gene's germline CDR1 is MDHEN and CDR2 SYDVKM. Trimming shortened V by 6 bases and J by 5 bases, and 16 bases separated the two germline ends. DNA of the CDR3: TGTGCCAGCAGCGTAACTAGAGCCGTCGAGACCCAGTACTTC. As protein: CASSVTRAVETQYF.

The genes are TRBV21-1 and TRBJ2-7; no check of the table's D call, TRBD1, against the DNA was made. TRBV21-1 is listed as a pseudogene. This CDR3 contains 15 residues. CDR3 sequence: CASSPGGQGFAEQYF. CDR3 DNA: TGTGCCAGCAGCCCGGGGGGACAGGGGTTTGCCGAGCAGTACTTC.

This chain uses TRBV7-2 with TRBJ1-4; 7 nucleotides line up with TRBD1. The V and J ends lost 6 bases and 5 bases, in that order; junction bases with no gene match: 6. This CDR3 is built from 14 residues. Looked up from germline, CDR1 is SGHTA and CDR2 is FQGNSA. The CDR3 nucleotides are TGTGCCAGCAGTTACCCGGGACAGAATGAAAAACTGTTTTTT. Residues: CASSYPGQNEKLFF.

This chain links TRBV12-3 or TRBV12-4 with TRBJ1-1; D may be TRBD1 (5 bases). The CDR3 loop spans 12 amino acids. The V end was cut by 5 bases, the J end by 4 bases, with 8 bases between. This chain's CDR3 is CASSGGGTEAFF. The CDR3, as DNA: TGTGCCAGCAGTGGGGGGGGCACTGAAGCTTTCTTT.

The table lists this clonotype with many counts. The gene calls are TRBV20-1 and TRBJ2-1, with 11 bases that match TRBD2. The V gene's germline CDR1 is DFQATT and CDR2 SNEGSKA (reference sequence). J lost 9 bases, V lost 0 bases, and 7 bases had no gene match. CDR3 length equals 15 residues. The CDR3: CSAREVAGGSFEQFF. The CDR3 DNA reads as TGCAGTGCTAGAGAGGTAGCGGGGGGGTCGTTTGAGCAGTTCTTC.

This clonotype has a handful of counts. The chain employs TRBV7-2 and TRBJ2-3; 9 nucleotides match TRBD2. The CDR3 sequence is 17 residues long. The V gene end was trimmed by 5 bases and the J gene end by 6 bases; junction bases not matched to a gene: 15. The germline V gene has CDR1 SGHTA and CDR2 FQGNSA. This chain's CDR3 is CASSPGLRASGEDTQYF. The CDR3 coding sequence is TGTGCCAGCAGCCCCGGTCTTAGGGCTAGCGGGGAGGATACGCAGTATTTT.

The chain links TRBV6-5 to TRBJ1-1; D is possibly TRBD1 (5 bases). The CDR3 is made up of 16 amino acids. V was clipped by 0 bases and J by 0 bases, with 11 bases between them. Germline CDR1 and CDR2: MNHEY and SVGAGI. The CDR3 DNA is TGTGCCAGCAGTTACTCAGGGGTAGGGTTGAACACTGAAGCTTTCTTT. This sequence encodes CASSYSGVGLNTEAFF.

The chain carries TRBV9 and TRBJ2-7; possibly TRBD2 for D (5 bases). The CDR3 covers 14 residues. V was shortened by 4 bases and J by 0 bases, with 11 bases between the two germline ends. Looked up from germline, CDR1 is SGDLS and CDR2 is YYNGEE. As DNA, the CDR3 is TGTGCCAGCAGCTCGAGGGAGAACTCCTACGAGCAGTACTTC. This sequence encodes CASSSRENSYEQYF.